The 3 T cell receptor beta chains below were found in one sample sequenced in a study of blood T cell repertoires in COVID-19. Only in-frame clones appear in the TCRdb table, and some are missing; sequencing was by immunoSEQ multiplex PCR. There are fewer than 80,000 clones in the sample; 88% occur only once, and about 20% lies in the top ten. Sequenced: peripheral blood. All receptors derive from a woman aged 50 to 65 with active or convalescent COVID-19.

The chain has TRBV27 and TRBJ1-1; a weak D match, TRBD1 (6 bases). The V gene's germline CDR1 is MNHEY and CDR2 SMNVEV (reference sequence). This CDR3 has 18 residues. V was pared by 5 bases and J by 4 bases, with 26 bases between. The CDR3 DNA is TGTGCCAGCAGTGCCAGGGGTCCCGATTTGAGGGTTGGCACTGAAGCTTTCTTT. Translating it yields CASSARGPDLRVGTEAFF.

The CDR3 nucleotides are TGTGCCAGCAGCCCTGGGAGAGAGGGCACTGAAGCTTTCTTT. Translating gives CASSPGREGTEAFF. This chain connects TRBV7-3 to TRBJ1-1, with no clear D. The V and J ends lost 5 bases and 4 bases respectively, with 14 bases between them. CDR3 length equals 14 residues. Germline CDR1 reads SGHTA; CDR2 reads FQGTGA.

This clone was counted between two and nine times. The CDR3 here is CASSLDRAIQETQYF. The CDR3 DNA is TGTGCCAGCAGCCTCGACAGGGCTATCCAAGAGACCCAGTACTTC. The chain combines TRBV7-6 with TRBJ2-5; 7 nucleotides match TRBD1. The CDR3 has 15 residues. Germline lookup yields CDR1 SGHVS and CDR2 FNYEAQ. Losses at the gene ends were 5 bases for V and 1 base for J; bases not matched to a gene: 7.